This T cell receptor beta chain stems from a study of T-cell memory formation after mild COVID-19. Study details: There were largely donor-specific TCR clusters. Overall study results and limits: Most CD4+ clones that shrank were in CM and EM, while CD8+ ones turned up in EMRA. Within pre-infection memory, some responding clones were found, suggesting cross-reactive memory joined.

The V gene end was trimmed by 1 base and the J gene end by 4 bases; junction bases not matched to a gene: 10. CDR1 and CDR2 from the germline V gene are SGDLS and YYNGEE. The CDR3 is 17 residues long. This clonotype was counted a few times. The antigen remains undetermined. 5'RACE primed from the constant segment yielded TCR alpha and TCR beta cDNA libraries bearing sample barcodes and UMIs. TCRdb ran MiXCR on the 5' RACE reads and lists one entry per CDR3 protein. The profile shows tens of thousands of distinct CDR3 sequences, 7.3% of them singletons. The sequenced sample consisted of PBMCs or a T cell subset sorted from them (not recorded which). This clonotype was obtained from a man in his late teens or twenties who had mild COVID-19 (a few samples of this study predate the infection). Cell type and time point are not known. V usage is TRBV9 and J usage is TRBJ2-5; 10 bases line up with TRBD2. Here the CDR3 reads CASSVTSGLAGAETQYF. As DNA, the CDR3 is TGTGCCAGCAGCGTAACCTCGGGGCTAGCGGGGGCAGAGACCCAGTACTTC.